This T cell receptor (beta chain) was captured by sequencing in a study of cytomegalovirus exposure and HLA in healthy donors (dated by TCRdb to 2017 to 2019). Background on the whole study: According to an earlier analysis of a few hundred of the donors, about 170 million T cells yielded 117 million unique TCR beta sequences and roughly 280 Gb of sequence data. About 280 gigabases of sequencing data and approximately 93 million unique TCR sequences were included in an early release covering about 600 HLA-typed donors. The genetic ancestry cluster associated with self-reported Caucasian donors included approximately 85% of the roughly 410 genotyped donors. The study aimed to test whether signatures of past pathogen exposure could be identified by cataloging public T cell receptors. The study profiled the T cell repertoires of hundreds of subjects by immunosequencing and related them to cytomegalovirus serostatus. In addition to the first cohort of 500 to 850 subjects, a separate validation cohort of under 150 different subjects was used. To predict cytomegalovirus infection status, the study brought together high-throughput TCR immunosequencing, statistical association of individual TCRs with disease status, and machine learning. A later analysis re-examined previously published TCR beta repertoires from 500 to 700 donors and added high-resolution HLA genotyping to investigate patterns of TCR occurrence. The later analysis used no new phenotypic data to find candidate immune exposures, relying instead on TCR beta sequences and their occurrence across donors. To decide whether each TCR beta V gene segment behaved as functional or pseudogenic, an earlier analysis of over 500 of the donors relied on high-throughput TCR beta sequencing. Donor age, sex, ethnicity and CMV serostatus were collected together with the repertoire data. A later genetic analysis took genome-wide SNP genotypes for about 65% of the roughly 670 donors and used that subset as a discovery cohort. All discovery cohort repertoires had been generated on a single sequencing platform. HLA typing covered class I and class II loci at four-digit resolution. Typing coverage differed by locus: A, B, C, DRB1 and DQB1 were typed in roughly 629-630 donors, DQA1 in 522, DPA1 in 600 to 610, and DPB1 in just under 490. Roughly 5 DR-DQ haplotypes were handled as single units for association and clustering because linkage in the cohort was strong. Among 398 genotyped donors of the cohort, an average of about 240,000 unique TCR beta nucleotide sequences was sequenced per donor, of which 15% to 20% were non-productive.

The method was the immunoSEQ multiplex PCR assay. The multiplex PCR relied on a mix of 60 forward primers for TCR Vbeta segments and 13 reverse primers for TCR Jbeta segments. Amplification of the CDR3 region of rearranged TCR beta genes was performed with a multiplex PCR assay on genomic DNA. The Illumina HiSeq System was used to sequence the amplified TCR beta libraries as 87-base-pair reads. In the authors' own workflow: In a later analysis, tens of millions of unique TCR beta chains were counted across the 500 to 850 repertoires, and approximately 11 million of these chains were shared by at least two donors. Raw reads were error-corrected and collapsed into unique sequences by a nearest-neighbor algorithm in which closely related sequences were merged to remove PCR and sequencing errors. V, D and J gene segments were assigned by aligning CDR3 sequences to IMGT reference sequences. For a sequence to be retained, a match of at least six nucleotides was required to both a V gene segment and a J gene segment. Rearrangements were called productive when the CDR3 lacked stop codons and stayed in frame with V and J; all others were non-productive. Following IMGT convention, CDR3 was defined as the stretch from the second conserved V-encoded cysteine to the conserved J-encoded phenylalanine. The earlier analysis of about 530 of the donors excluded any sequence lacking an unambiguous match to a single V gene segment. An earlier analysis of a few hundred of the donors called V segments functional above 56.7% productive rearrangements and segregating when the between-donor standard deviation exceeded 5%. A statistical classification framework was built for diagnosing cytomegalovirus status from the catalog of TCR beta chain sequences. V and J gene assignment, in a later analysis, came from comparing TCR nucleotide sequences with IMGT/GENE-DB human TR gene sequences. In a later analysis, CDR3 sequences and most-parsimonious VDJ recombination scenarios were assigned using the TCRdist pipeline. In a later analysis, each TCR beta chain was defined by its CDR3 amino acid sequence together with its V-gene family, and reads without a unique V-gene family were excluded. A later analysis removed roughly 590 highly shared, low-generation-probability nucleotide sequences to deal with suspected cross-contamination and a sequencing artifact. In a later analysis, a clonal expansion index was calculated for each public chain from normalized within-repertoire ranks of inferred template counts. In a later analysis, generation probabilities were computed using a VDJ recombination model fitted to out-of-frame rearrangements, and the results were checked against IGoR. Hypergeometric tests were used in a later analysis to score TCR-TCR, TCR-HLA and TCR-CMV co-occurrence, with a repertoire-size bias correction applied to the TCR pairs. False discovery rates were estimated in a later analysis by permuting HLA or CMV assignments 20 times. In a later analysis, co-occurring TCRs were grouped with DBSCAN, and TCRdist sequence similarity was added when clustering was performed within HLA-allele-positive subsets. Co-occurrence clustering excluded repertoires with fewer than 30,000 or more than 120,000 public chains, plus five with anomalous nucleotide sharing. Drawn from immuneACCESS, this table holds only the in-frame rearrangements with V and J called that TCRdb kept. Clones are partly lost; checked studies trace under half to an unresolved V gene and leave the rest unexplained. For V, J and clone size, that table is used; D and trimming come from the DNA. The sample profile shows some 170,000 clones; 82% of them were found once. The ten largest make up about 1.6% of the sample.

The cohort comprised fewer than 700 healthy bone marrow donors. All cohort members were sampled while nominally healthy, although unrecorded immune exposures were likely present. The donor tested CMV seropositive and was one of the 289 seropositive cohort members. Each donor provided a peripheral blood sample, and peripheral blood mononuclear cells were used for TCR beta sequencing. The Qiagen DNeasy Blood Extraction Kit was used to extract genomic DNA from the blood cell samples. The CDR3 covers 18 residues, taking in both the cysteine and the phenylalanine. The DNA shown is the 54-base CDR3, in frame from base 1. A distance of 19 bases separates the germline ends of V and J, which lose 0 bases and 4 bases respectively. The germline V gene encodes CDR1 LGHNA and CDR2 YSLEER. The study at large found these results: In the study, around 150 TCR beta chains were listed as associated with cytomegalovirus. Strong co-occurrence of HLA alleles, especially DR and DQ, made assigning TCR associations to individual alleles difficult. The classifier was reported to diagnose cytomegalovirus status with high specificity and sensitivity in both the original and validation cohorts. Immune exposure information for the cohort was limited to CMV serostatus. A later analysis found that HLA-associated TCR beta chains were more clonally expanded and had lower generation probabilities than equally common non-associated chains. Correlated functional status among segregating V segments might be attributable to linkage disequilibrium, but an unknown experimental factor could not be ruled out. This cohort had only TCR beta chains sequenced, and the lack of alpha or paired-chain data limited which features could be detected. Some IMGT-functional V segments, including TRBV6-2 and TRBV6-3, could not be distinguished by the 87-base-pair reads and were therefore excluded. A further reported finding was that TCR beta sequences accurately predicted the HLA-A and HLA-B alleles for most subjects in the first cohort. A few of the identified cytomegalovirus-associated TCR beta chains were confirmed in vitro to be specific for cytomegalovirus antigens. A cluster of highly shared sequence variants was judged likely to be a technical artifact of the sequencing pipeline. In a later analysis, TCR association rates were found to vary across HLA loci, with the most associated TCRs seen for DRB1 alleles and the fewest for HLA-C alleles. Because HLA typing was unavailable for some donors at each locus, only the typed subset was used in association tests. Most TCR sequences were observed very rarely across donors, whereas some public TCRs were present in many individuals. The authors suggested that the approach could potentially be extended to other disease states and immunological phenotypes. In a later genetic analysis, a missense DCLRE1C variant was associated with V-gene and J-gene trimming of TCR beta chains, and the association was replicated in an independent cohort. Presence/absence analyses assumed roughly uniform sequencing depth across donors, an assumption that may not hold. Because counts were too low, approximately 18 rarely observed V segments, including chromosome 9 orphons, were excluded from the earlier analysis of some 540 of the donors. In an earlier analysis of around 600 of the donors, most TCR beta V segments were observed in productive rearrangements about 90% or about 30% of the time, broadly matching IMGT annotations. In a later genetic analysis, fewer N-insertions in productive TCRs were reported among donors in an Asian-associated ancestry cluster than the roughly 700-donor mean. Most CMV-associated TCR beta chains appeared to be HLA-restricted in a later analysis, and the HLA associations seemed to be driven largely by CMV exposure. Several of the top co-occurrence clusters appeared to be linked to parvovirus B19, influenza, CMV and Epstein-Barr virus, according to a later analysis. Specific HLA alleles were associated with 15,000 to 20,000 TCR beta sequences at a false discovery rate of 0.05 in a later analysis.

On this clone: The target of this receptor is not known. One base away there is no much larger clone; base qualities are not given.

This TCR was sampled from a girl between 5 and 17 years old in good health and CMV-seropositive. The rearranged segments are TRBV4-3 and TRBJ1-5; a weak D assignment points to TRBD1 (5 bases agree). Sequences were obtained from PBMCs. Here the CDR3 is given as CASSQDVSGVGVNQPQHF. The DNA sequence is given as TGCGCCAGCAGCCAAGATGTGTCGGGGGTAGGTGTTAATCAGCCCCAGCATTTT.